Listed below are T cell receptor beta chains from one sample, sequenced in a study of CD8 T cells in Susac syndrome. TCRdb fed the immunoSEQ multiplex PCR reads into MiXCR, producing one record per CDR3 protein. Of 150,000 or so distinct CDR3 sequences in the sample, roughly 95% were seen once. Source material: CD4+ T cells from PBMCs. These receptors were taken from a human donor with Susac syndrome. Both conserved end residues are trimmed from each CDR3. Some rows have no size entry. The others give once, few or many, or a class for an expanded clone.

cdr3_length v_call clone_size cdr3_aa
13 TRBV20-1 - SARDTGGGYNEQF
11 TRBV29-1 - SVQGDGRNEQY
15 TRBV3-1 - ASSPEGQGEANYGYT
14 TRBV20-1 - SARDGSATSRGEQF
14 TRBV9 - ASSVESERANTEAF
16 TRBV7-9 - ASSLGELRRGIQETQY
9 TRBV9 - ASSSGPEQF
11 TRBV5-6 - ASSLGGTIALT
9 TRBV3-1 - ASAGRDEQY
11 TRBV3-1 once ASSQEGRAKQY
13 TRBV3-1 - ASFSRQRINYGYT
15 TRBV4-3 - ASSQDGSLRQPYEQY
12 TRBV6-2/TRBV6-3 - ASAFQGRNTEAF
11 TRBV7-9 - ASSRQIQETQY
11 TRBV29-1 once SVEEKGNQPQH
10 TRBV29-1 - SVRGSRYGYT
10 TRBV5-6 - ASSLSGTEQF
11 TRBV20-1 once SATHEGRSEQY
16 TRBV11-2 - ASSPRAGLAGATDTQY
14 TRBV19 once ASSILPGTPAHTIY
11 TRBV2 - ASRILSYNEQF
13 TRBV14 - ASSQARGSTGELF
13 TRBV28 - ASTDSTTSRSPLH
12 TRBV27 - ASTLAGGHNEQF
12 TRBV19 - ASSRGTGNQPQH
15 TRBV12-5 - ASGQGSSFNSNQPQH
12 TRBV29-1 - SAPGLTNTDTQY
10 TRBV7-3 - ASTLYQETQY
12 TRBV7-8 - ASSAKTVNTEAF
14 TRBV4-1 once ASSQELSTGIGTQY
13 TRBV7-2 - ASGHRTGRTDTQY
14 TRBV13 - ASSPPGVGQPYEQY